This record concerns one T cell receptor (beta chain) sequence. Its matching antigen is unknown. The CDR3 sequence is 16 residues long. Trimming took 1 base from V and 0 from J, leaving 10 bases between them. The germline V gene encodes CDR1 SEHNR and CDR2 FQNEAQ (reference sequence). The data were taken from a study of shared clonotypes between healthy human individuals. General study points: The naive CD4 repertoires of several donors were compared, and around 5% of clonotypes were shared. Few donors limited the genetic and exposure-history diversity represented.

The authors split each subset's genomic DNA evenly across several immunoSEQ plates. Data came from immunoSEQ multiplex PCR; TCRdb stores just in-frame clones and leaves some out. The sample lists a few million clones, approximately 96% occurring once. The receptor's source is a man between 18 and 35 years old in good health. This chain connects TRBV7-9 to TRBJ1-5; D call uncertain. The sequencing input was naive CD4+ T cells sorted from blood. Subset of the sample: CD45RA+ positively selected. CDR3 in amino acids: CASSLDGSYSNQPQHF. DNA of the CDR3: TGTGCCAGCAGCTTAGACGGCAGCTATAGCAATCAGCCCCAGCATTTT. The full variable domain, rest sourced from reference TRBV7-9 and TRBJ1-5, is DTGVSQNPRHKITKRGQNVTFRCDPISEHNRLYWYRQTLGQGPEFLTYFQNEAQLEKSRLLSDRFSAERPKGSFSTLEIQRTEQGDSAMYLCASSLDGSYSNQPQHFGDGTRLSIL.